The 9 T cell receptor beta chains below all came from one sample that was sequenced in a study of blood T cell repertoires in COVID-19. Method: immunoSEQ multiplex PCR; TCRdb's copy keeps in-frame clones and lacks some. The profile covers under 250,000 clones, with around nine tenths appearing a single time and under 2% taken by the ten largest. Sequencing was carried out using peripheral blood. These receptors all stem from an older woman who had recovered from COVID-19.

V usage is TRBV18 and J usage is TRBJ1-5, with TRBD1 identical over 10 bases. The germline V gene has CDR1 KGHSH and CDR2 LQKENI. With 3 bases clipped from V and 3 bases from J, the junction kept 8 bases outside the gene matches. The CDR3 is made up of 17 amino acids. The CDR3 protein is CASSPPGTGEDNQPQHF. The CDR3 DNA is TGTGCCAGCTCACCCCCCGGGACAGGGGAGGACAATCAGCCCCAGCATTTT.

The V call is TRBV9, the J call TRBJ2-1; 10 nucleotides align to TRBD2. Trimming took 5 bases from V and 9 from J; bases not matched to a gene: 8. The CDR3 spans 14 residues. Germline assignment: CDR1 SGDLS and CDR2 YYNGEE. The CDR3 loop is CASSATSGQGEQFF. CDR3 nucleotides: TGTGCCAGCAGTGCGACTAGCGGGCAAGGTGAGCAGTTCTTC.

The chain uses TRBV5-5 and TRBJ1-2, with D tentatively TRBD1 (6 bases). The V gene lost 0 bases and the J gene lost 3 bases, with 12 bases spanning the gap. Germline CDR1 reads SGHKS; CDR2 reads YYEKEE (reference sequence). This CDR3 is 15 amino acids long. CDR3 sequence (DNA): TGTGCCAGCAGCTTGGTCCAAGGGACACACTATGGCTACACCTTC. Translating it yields CASSLVQGTHYGYTF.

The CDR3 sequence: CASSPSTRGDTQYF. Written as DNA, the CDR3 is TGTGCCAGCAGCCCATCGACTAGGGGAGATACGCAGTATTTT. The rearrangement links TRBV7-3 to TRBJ2-3; tentatively, D is TRBD2 (6 bases). The CDR3 has 14 residues. Per the germline V gene, CDR1 is SGHTA and CDR2 is FQGTGA. V gave up 5 bases and J gave up 5 bases, with 14 bases separating them.

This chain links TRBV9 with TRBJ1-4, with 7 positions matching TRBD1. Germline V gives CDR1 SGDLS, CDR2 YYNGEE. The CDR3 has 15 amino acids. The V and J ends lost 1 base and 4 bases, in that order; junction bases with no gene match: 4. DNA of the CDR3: TGTGCCAGCAGCGTACTGACAGGGATTAATGAAAAACTGTTTTTT. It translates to CASSVLTGINEKLFF. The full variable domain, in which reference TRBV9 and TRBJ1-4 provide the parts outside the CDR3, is DSGVTQTPKHLITATGQRVTLRCSPRSGDLSVYWYQQSLDQGLQFLIQYYNGEERAKGNILERFSAQQFPDLHSELNLSSLELGDSALYFCASSVLTGINEKLFFGSGTQLSVL.

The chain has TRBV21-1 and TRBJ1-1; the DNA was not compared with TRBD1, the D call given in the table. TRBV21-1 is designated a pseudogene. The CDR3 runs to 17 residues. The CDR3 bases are TGTGCCAGCAGCAAAGGTGGTGGGCAGGGATGGGACACTGAAGCTTTCTTT. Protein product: CASSKGGGQGWDTEAFF.

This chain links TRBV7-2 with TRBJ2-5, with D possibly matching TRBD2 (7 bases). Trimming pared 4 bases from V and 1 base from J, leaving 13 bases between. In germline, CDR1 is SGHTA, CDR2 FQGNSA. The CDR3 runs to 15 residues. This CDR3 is CASSSRGALQETQYF. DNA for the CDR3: TGTGCCAGCAGCTCTCGGGGGGCGCTCCAAGAGACCCAGTACTTC.

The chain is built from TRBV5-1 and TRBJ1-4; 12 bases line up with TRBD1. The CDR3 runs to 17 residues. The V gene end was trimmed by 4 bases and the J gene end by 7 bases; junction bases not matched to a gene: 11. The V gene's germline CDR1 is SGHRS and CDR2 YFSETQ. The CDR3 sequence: CASSHPGQGARTEKLFF. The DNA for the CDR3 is TGCGCCAGCAGCCACCCGGGACAGGGGGCAAGGACTGAAAAACTGTTTTTT.

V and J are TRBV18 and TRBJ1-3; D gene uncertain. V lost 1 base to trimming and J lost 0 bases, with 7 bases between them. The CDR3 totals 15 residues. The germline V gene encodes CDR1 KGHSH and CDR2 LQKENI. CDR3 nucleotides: TGTGCCAGCTCACCACTGTTGAGCTCTGGAAACACCATATATTTT. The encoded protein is CASSPLLSSGNTIYF.